These T cell receptor beta chains were read from a single sample in a study of tumor T cells in aggressive B-cell lymphoma. TCRdb's copy holds only in-frame clones and misses some; the assay was immunoSEQ multiplex PCR. This sample has several thousand clones, with about 80% found just once. Sequenced input: tumor tissue. The source of these receptors is an adult with diffuse large B cell lymphoma. CDR3s include the opening cysteine and the closing phenylalanine or tryptophan. The D gene is left open where the match is weak. Expanded clones get a size class; other rows say once, few or many, or leave the size out.

>-|TRBV30|TRBJ2-1|-
TGTGCCTGGAGTACCTGGTGGAGGGGGACAACGGGAGGTTACAATGGGCAGTTCTTC
CAWSTWWRGTTGGYNGQFF
>-|TRBV18|TRBJ2-3|-
TGTGCCAGCTCACCGCCATCGGACAGAGATACGCAGTATTTT
CASSPPSDRDTQYF
>-|TRBV7-2|TRBJ2-1|TRBD2
TGTGCCAGCAGCCCCGGGACTAGCGGGAGCGGTGAGCAGTTCTTC
CASSPGTSGSGEQFF
>-|TRBV18|TRBJ2-7|TRBD2
TGTGCCAGCTCACCACCGGCGGGGGTCAGAGCCGACGAGCAGTACTTC
CASSPPAGVRADEQYF
>-|TRBV7-7|TRBJ2-7|-
TGTGCTAGCAGCTTAGGATTTGAGGACGAGCAGTACTTC
CASSLGFEDEQYF
>-|TRBV2|TRBJ2-5|-
TGTGCCAGCAGTGAAGGGCAGAATAAAGAGACCCAGTACTTC
CASSEGQNKETQYF
>once|TRBV27|TRBJ1-1|TRBD1
TGTGCCAGCAGTTTTACGGGACAGGGGGTAGCTTTCTTT
CASSFTGQGVAFF
>-|TRBV10-3|TRBJ2-7|TRBD2
TGTGCCATCAGTACTAGCGGAGGTACCTACGAGCAGTACTTC
CAISTSGGTYEQYF
>-|TRBV11-2|TRBJ2-1|TRBD2
TGTGCCAGCAGCTTAGATCTAGCGGAGTACAATGAGCAGTTCTTC
CASSLDLAEYNEQFF
>-|TRBV27|TRBJ1-6|-
TGTGCCAGCAGCCCCCCCACCTGGTACGGTTCACCCCTCCACTTT
CASSPPTWYGSPLHF
>few|TRBV7-9|TRBJ1-1|-
TGTGCCAGCAGCTCCCCCGGCGGGATCGAAGACACTGAAGCTTTCTTT
CASSSPGGIEDTEAFF
>few|TRBV7-6|TRBJ2-5|-
TGTGCCAGCAGCTTCGTACTAACCCAAGAGACCCAGTACTTC
CASSFVLTQETQYF
>once|TRBV5-5|TRBJ1-2|TRBD1
TGTGCCAGCAGGTCTCAACAGGGGTCTGGCTACACCTTC
CASRSQQGSGYTF
>-|TRBV18|TRBJ2-7|TRBD2
TGTGCCAGCTCACCAACCGGGAGTAGCGGGGGTACCTACGAGCAGTACTTC
CASSPTGSSGGTYEQYF
>-|TRBV5-1|TRBJ2-1|TRBD2
TGCGCCAGCAGCTTGGAAAGGACTAGCGGGACCAATGAGCAGTTCTTC
CASSLERTSGTNEQFF
>few|TRBV4-1|TRBJ2-1|TRBD2
TGCGCCAGCAGCCAAGTAGCGGGAGGCAATGAGCAGTTCTTC
CASSQVAGGNEQFF
>-|TRBV6-4|TRBJ2-1|-
TGTGCCAGCAGTGACGGCAACCGCCCGAATGAGCAGTTCTTC
CASSDGNRPNEQFF
>-|TRBV5-6|TRBJ1-2|-
TGTGCCAGCAGCTTCGGCAGGGCCTTTGGCTACACCTTC
CASSFGRAFGYTF
>-|TRBV9|TRBJ2-7|-
TGTGCCAGCAGCCCCGGGACACGGGTCGGGGAGCAGTACTTC
CASSPGTRVGEQYF
>-|TRBV27|TRBJ2-4|-
TGTGCCAGCAGTTTATCCGAAAGCGGCATTCAGTACTTC
CASSLSESGIQYF
>once|TRBV7-9|TRBJ2-5|TRBD1
TGTGCCAGCAGCTTAAGCAGGGGGCTAGAGACCCAGTACTTC
CASSLSRGLETQYF
>-|TRBV5-3|TRBJ1-2|TRBD1
TGTGCCAGAAGCTTGAGCAGGGGGTATGGCTACACCTTC
CARSLSRGYGYTF
>-|TRBV2|TRBJ2-7|-
TGTGCCAGCAGCAGGGACTCCCGGAGGAGGTCCTACGAGCAGTACTTC
CASSRDSRRRSYEQYF
>-|TRBV4-3|TRBJ2-1|TRBD2
TGCGCCAGCAGCCAAGGAGACGAGATCGGGCTAGCGGGATTGGACAATGAGCAGTTCTTC
CASSQGDEIGLAGLDNEQFF
>few|TRBV9|TRBJ2-3|-
TGTGCCAGCAGCGTCGGAGCCTCGGCATTCTACACAGATACGCAGTATTTT
CASSVGASAFYTDTQYF
>-|TRBV27|TRBJ2-5|-
TGTGCCAGCAGTCCAGGACAGATTGGAGAGACCCAGTACTTC
CASSPGQIGETQYF
>-|TRBV9|TRBJ2-7|TRBD2
TGTGCCAGCAGCGTAGGAGGCGGGAGAAAAGGAAACGAGCAGTACTTC
CASSVGGGRKGNEQYF
>once|TRBV10-3|TRBJ2-3|TRBD1
TGTGCCATCAGTGATTGGACAGGGGGTGTAGATACGCAGTATTTT
CAISDWTGGVDTQYF
>-|TRBV28|TRBJ2-1|TRBD2
TGTGCCAGCAAAAATGGGGGGACTAGCGGTAATGAGCAGTTCTTC
CASKNGGTSGNEQFF
>-|TRBV4-2|TRBJ2-4|TRBD1
TGTGCCAGCAGTGAGACAGGGGCGAACATTCAGTACTTC
CASSETGANIQYF
>few|TRBV5-1|TRBJ2-7|-
TGCGCCAGCAGCCCCCGCAGGGACTACGAGCAGTACTTC
CASSPRRDYEQYF
>-|TRBV6-1|TRBJ2-5|TRBD2
TGTGCCAGCAGTGAATCTAGCGGGAGCTTAGAGACCCAGTACTTC
CASSESSGSLETQYF
>-|TRBV28|TRBJ1-5|-
TGTGCCAGCAGTTTAATCTCAGGGGGCAATCAGCCCCAGCATTTT
CASSLISGGNQPQHF
>-|TRBV6-1|TRBJ2-5|TRBD1
TGTGCCAGCAGTGACAGGGGACAGGGAGAGACCCAGTACTTC
CASSDRGQGETQYF
>-|TRBV6-5|TRBJ2-3|TRBD2
TGTGCCAGCACCATAGGACTAGCGACAGATACGCAGTATTTT
CASTIGLATDTQYF
>-|TRBV19|TRBJ1-5|-
TGTGCCTCCGATGGGAGTGGCAATCAGCCCCAGCATTTT
CASDGSGNQPQHF
>-|TRBV6-5|TRBJ2-7|TRBD1
TGTGCCAGCAGGTGGGACAGGGGCTCCTACGAGCAGTACTTC
CASRWDRGSYEQYF
>-|TRBV15|TRBJ2-7|TRBD2
TGTGCCACCAGCAGAGATCAGTCTGGGACTAGCGCATCCGAGCAGTACTTC
CATSRDQSGTSASEQYF
>-|TRBV2|TRBJ2-2|-
TGTGCCAGCAGTATGGGAGCGGGGGAGCTGTTTTTT
CASSMGAGELFF
>-|TRBV11-2|TRBJ2-7|TRBD2
TGTGCCAGCAGCTTTCCTAGCGGGAGAAGGCAGTACTTC
CASSFPSGRRQYF
>-|TRBV29-1|TRBJ2-7|-
TGCAGTTCCTCCTCAGGGGCGTCCGAGCAGTACTTC
CSSSSGASEQYF
>-|TRBV29-1|TRBJ2-1|TRBD2
TGCAGCGTTGCCGGGACTAGCGGGATAGGCTCCTACAATGAGCAGTTCTTC
CSVAGTSGIGSYNEQFF
>few|TRBV28|TRBJ2-7|-
TGTGCCAGCAGTTCCAGGGTCTACGAGCAGTACTTC
CASSSRVYEQYF
>few|TRBV28|TRBJ1-2|-
TGTGCCAGCAGAATGGGGCCCTATGGCTACACCTTC
CASRMGPYGYTF
>-|TRBV5-6|TRBJ2-5|-
TGTGCCAGCAGCTTGTACCGCGGAGAGACCCAGTACTTC
CASSLYRGETQYF
>once|TRBV14|TRBJ2-1|TRBD2
TGTGCCAGCAGCCCACCGGCAGGGGTGGCGGGAGGGAACTACAATGAGCAGTTCTTC
CASSPPAGVAGGNYNEQFF
>-|TRBV28|TRBJ2-7|-
TGTGCCAGCAGCCTCTGGCGCGGCTCCTACGAGCAGTACTTC
CASSLWRGSYEQYF